The 25 T cell receptor beta chains presented below share a single source sample, sequenced in a study of shared clonotypes between healthy human individuals. Sequencing was performed with immunoSEQ multiplex PCR; in TCRdb, only in-frame clones are kept and a portion is missing. The table shows about 2,200,000 clones, with 93% occurring only once. It was CD45RO-negative cells, positively selected for CCR7, that made up naive CD8 cells, with terminally differentiated effector memory CD45RA+ cells excluded. Material for sequencing was naive CD8+ T cells from PBMCs. The receptor source for this set is a man in his late teens or twenties in good health. Some clones in this sample may be carry-over from other donors' samples.

This sequence joins TRBV27 and TRBJ1-3; TRBD1 is a possible D gene (5 bases). This CDR3 spans 14 amino acids. CDR1 and CDR2 from the germline V gene are MNHEY and SMNVEV (reference sequence). V lost 5 bases and J lost 3, with 11 bases in between. The CDR3 DNA reads TGTGCCAGCAGTCCCCGGGACGGTGGAAACACCATATATTTT. Its translation: CASSPRDGGNTIYF.

V is TRBV18 and J is TRBJ1-2, with D tentatively TRBD1 (5 bases). V was clipped by 5 bases and J by 5 bases, with 15 bases between them. CDR3 length equals 14 residues. Germline loops: CDR1 KGHSH, CDR2 LQKENI. In DNA, the CDR3 is TGTGCCAGCTCAACTACGAGGGGCGAATATGGCTACACCTTC. Translated, it gives CASSTTRGEYGYTF.

The chain links TRBV18 to TRBJ2-2; 7 bases line up with TRBD2. Germline CDR1 and CDR2: KGHSH and LQKENI. The CDR3 runs to 18 residues. The junction had 14 bases not matched to a gene; V was cut back by 2 bases and J by 5 bases. Here the CDR3 DNA reads TGTGCCAGCTCACCATGGGTTCCGGGAGGCCGAGTGACCGGGGAGCTGTTTTTT. Its translation: CASSPWVPGGRVTGELFF.

For this clone: Other nucleotide sequences from this sample produce the same CDR3. V gene TRBV7-2 combines with J gene TRBJ1-5, with no clear D. The CDR3 covers 15 residues. The V gene lost 2 bases and the J gene lost 0 bases, with 8 bases spanning the gap. Germline V gives CDR1 SGHTA, CDR2 FQGNSA. The DNA of the CDR3 is TGTGCCAGCAGCTTAACGGTATATAGCAATCAGCCCCAGCATTTT. This encodes CASSLTVYSNQPQHF. The variable domain in full, with the rest retrieved from reference TRBV7-2 and TRBJ1-5, is GAGVSQSPSNKVTEKGKDVELRCDPISGHTALYWYRQSLGQGLEFLIYFQGNSAPDKSGLPSDRFSAERTGGSVSTLTIQRTQQEDSAVYLCASSLTVYSNQPQHFGDGTRLSIL.

This chain connects TRBV10-1 to TRBJ2-5, with TRBD2 as a possible D gene (5 bases). The CDR3 totals 13 residues. The germline V gene has CDR1 WNHNN and CDR2 SYGVQD (reference sequence). The V gene lost 3 bases and the J gene lost 5 bases, with 10 bases spanning the gap. The chain's CDR3 is CASSDPGSETQYF. The CDR3 region has the DNA TGCGCCAGCAGTGATCCTGGGAGCGAGACCCAGTACTTC.

The CDR3 DNA is TGTGCCAGCAGCTTATACGGGGGCAGGGATGACTCCTACGAGCAGTACTTC. Translated, it gives CASSLYGGRDDSYEQYF. The chain is built from TRBV7-9 and TRBJ2-7, with D tentatively TRBD1 or TRBD2 (6 bases each). V dropped 2 bases and J dropped 0 bases, with 17 bases sitting between them. In germline, CDR1 is SEHNR, CDR2 FQNEAQ (reference sequence). The CDR3 contains 17 residues.

V and J are TRBV19 and TRBJ2-7, with TRBD2 identical over 7 bases. The CDR3 is made up of 14 amino acids. V lost 5 bases to trimming and J lost 1 base; unmatched junction nucleotides: 5. Germline-derived CDR1 and CDR2 are LNHDA and SQIVND (reference sequence). The CDR3 here is CASSASGSSYEQYF. CDR3 bases: TGTGCCAGTAGTGCTAGCGGATCGTCCTACGAGCAGTACTTC.

In the case of this clone: Other DNA sequences from this sample encode an identical CDR3 as well. J is TRBJ2-5 and V is TRBV7-6; unclear D gene. The V end lost 1 base, the J end lost 4 bases, and 4 bases lay between the germline ends. This CDR3 is 12 amino acids long. From germline, CDR1 is SGHVS and CDR2 FNYEAQ. CDR3 in amino acids: CASSLGRETQYF. CDR3 nucleotides: TGTGCCAGCAGCTTAGGGCGAGAGACCCAGTACTTC.

The chain has TRBV13 and TRBJ2-2, with TRBD2 matching 10 bases. The ends lost 5 bases at V and 5 bases at J; junction bases unmatched: 2. Germline loops: CDR1 PRHDT, CDR2 FYEKMQ (reference sequence). The CDR3 contains 14 residues. CDR3 sequence reads: CASSLLAGTGELFF. CDR3 DNA sequence: TGTGCCAGCAGCCTACTAGCGGGAACCGGGGAGCTGTTTTTT.

The V call is TRBV27, the J call TRBJ2-3; D unclear. Germline V gene sequence: CDR1 MNHEY, CDR2 SMNVEV (reference sequence). The CDR3 length is 19 residues. V lost 4 bases to trimming and J lost 0 bases, with 23 bases between them. The CDR3 DNA sequence: TGTGCCAGCAGTTCCATGAGTTCTCAATCAACCCTTAGCACAGATACGCAGTATTTT. Residues: CASSSMSSQSTLSTDTQYF.

This clone appeared a single time. The chain is built from TRBV4-3 and TRBJ2-1; D is undetermined. Looked up from germline, CDR1 is LGHNA and CDR2 is YSLEER. The CDR3 covers 14 residues. Trimming removed 3 bases at V and 6 bases at J, with 12 bases between. CDR3 bases: TGCGCCAGCAGCCACCCTTTGATGGGCAATGAGCAGTTCTTC. Its translation is CASSHPLMGNEQFF.

This chain links TRBV28 with TRBJ2-5; TRBD2 matches 13 bases. V lost 5 bases to trimming and J lost 2 bases; unmatched junction nucleotides: 5. The CDR3 runs to 16 residues. In germline, CDR1 is MDHEN, CDR2 SYDVKM. CDR3 bases: TGTGCCAGCAGTATTTGGACTAGCGGGAGACAAGAGACCCAGTACTTC. This codes for CASSIWTSGRQETQYF.

V and J are TRBV19 and TRBJ1-5, with D possibly being TRBD1 (6 bases). Germline V lookup: CDR1 LNHDA, CDR2 SQIVND (reference sequence). V lost 6 bases, J lost 7 bases, and 16 bases lay in between. This CDR3 spans 14 amino acids. The CDR3 nucleotides read TGTGCCAGTAGCGTAACAGGGTTAGGGCAGCCCCAGCATTTT. Its protein is CASSVTGLGQPQHF.

This clone has a single count. The chain uses TRBV7-8 and TRBJ1-1; D is undetermined. CDR3 length equals 12 residues. Germline-derived CDR1 and CDR2 are SGHVS and FQNEAQ. Trimming took off 5 bases at V and 5 bases at J, with 9 bases between the two ends. For the CDR3, the DNA is TGTGCCAGCAGCCGGGAGGAGACTGAAGCTTTCTTT. Its translation: CASSREETEAFF.

The chain couples TRBV28 to TRBJ2-1; D is perhaps TRBD2 (6 bases). The CDR3 runs 17 residues. Germline CDR1 reads MDHEN; CDR2 reads SYDVKM. The germline V and J ends were trimmed by 1 base and 2 bases, with 15 bases remaining between them. The CDR3 loop is CASSLSRVAETYNEQFF. The CDR3 DNA reads TGTGCCAGCAGTTTATCCAGGGTAGCGGAGACCTACAATGAGCAGTTCTTC.

A remark on this clone: The sample has other DNA sequences that encode this CDR3 too. The chain recombines TRBV6-5 with TRBJ2-3; TRBD1 is a possible D gene (5 bases). Trimming left V 5 bases short and J 0 bases short, with 9 bases between. CDR1 is MNHEY, CDR2 SVGAGI, per germline. CDR3 length: 14 amino acids. The CDR3, as DNA: TGTGCCAGCAGTAGCACAGGTAGCACAGATACGCAGTATTTT. This sequence encodes CASSSTGSTDTQYF.

The rearrangement uses TRBV7-8 and TRBJ2-2, with TRBD1 as a possible D gene (6 bases). The CDR3 sequence is 14 residues long. The V end lost 7 bases, the J end lost 0 bases, and 9 bases lay between the germline ends. Germline loops: CDR1 SGHVS, CDR2 FQNEAQ. CDR3 sequence (DNA): TGTGCCAGCATCCGACAGGCGAACACCGGGGAGCTGTTTTTT. The encoded protein is CASIRQANTGELFF.

This chain links TRBV28 with TRBJ2-5, with TRBD2 identical over 7 bases. J was trimmed by 0 bases and V by 4 bases; bases with no gene match: 11. The CDR3 sequence is 17 residues long. Germline CDR1 reads MDHEN; CDR2 reads SYDVKM. CDR3 sequence reads: CASSYSNSGEYQETQYF. The CDR3 bases are TGTGCCAGCAGTTACTCTAACAGCGGGGAGTACCAAGAGACCCAGTACTTC.

This sequence joins TRBV6-5 and TRBJ1-3; 8 bases match TRBD1. The trim removed 6 bases at V and 7 bases at J, leaving 11 bases unmatched. Germline CDR1 reads MNHEY; CDR2 reads SVGAGI. The CDR3 is 15 amino acids. The CDR3: CASRPGQENMNTIYF. CDR3 coding DNA: TGTGCCAGCAGGCCGGGACAGGAGAATATGAACACCATATATTTT.

The chain is built from TRBV6-1 and TRBJ2-7; no reliable D call. Trimming removed 0 bases at V and 5 bases at J, with 17 bases between. The CDR3 length is 16 residues. Germline-derived CDR1 and CDR2 are MNHNS and SASEGT. This chain's CDR3 is CASSEALSAPADEQYF. The CDR3, as DNA: TGTGCCAGCAGTGAAGCTCTCAGCGCCCCGGCGGACGAGCAGTACTTC.

The rearrangement links TRBV29-1 to TRBJ2-5; TRBD2 might be the D (7 bases). V lost 0 bases and J lost 4, with 15 bases in between. This CDR3 has 15 amino acids. CDR1 and CDR2 (germline): SQVTM, ANQGSEA. CDR3: CSVEDGRGARETQYF. CDR3 in DNA: TGCAGCGTTGAAGACGGTCGGGGGGCGCGAGAGACCCAGTACTTC.

The J gene is TRBJ2-7, the V gene TRBV2, with TRBD2 matching over 8 bases. The CDR3 length is 15 residues. In germline, CDR1 is SNHLY, CDR2 FYNNEI. The V and J ends lost 0 bases and 4 bases, in that order; junction bases with no gene match: 5. The CDR3 DNA sequence: TGTGCCAGCAGTGAAGCGCGGGGGGCAGCATACGAGCAGTACTTC. Translation: CASSEARGAAYEQYF.

Details on this clone: Other DNA sequences in this specimen translate into the identical CDR3. The chain couples TRBV7-8 to TRBJ1-1, with 9 bases aligning to TRBD1. With 0 bases clipped from V and 4 bases from J, the junction kept 3 bases outside the gene matches. Germline loops: CDR1 SGHVS, CDR2 FQNEAQ. The CDR3 runs 15 residues. The CDR3 sequence is CASSLAGQGGTEAFF. Written as DNA, the CDR3 is TGTGCCAGCAGCTTAGCGGGACAGGGAGGCACTGAAGCTTTCTTT.

This chain links TRBV11-2 with TRBJ2-7; 9 bases match TRBD1. CDR1 SGHAT and CDR2 FQNNGV come from the germline V gene. This CDR3 spans 15 amino acids. Germline trimming cut 1 base from V and 4 bases from J; bases unmatched to any gene: 5. CDR3 amino acids: CASSLATGGRYEQYF. CDR3 DNA sequence: TGTGCCAGCAGCTTAGCGACAGGGGGTCGATACGAGCAGTACTTC. Filled out from reference TRBV11-2 and TRBJ2-7, the complete variable domain reads EAGVAQSPRYKIIEKRQSVAFWCNPISGHATLYWYQQILGQGPKLLIQFQNNGVVDDSQLPKDRFSAERLKGVDSTLKIQPAKLEDSAVYLCASSLATGGRYEQYFGPGTRLTVT.

The chain recombines TRBV6-6 with TRBJ2-7, with TRBD2 identical over 7 bases. There are 16 residues in the CDR3. V dropped 2 bases and J dropped 1; count of bases not matched to a gene: 8. The V gene's germline CDR1 is MNHNY and CDR2 SVGAGI (reference sequence). For the CDR3, the DNA is TGTGCCAGCAGTTACAGCGGCGCGGGGGTTTCCTACGAGCAGTACTTC. Protein sequence: CASSYSGAGVSYEQYF.